The rows below give T cell receptor beta chains drawn from one sample of a study of T cell changes during pregnancy in multiple sclerosis. TCRdb keeps only in-frame clones here, not all; method: immunoSEQ multiplex PCR. Of about 44,000 clones listed, about nine tenths are singletons. Here the sequenced sample was CD4+ T cells from peripheral blood mononuclear cells, taken after pregnancy. The receptors stem from a female donor with multiple sclerosis, enrolled in a pregnancy study. Both conserved end residues are part of each CDR3. Fields, in order: clone size, V gene, D gene, J gene, CDR3 protein, CDR3 DNA. A D gene is named only where the DNA matches it firmly. Where a row states a size, it is once, few, many or the class of an expanded clone; other rows omit it.

NA,TRBV5-6,NA,TRBJ2-7,CASSLPEVSYEQYF,TGTGCCAGCAGCTTACCCGAGGTCTCCTACGAGCAGTACTTC
NA,TRBV5-1,TRBD1,TRBJ2-7,CASSLTGTAYEQYF,TGCGCCAGCAGCTTGACTGGGACAGCCTACGAGCAGTACTTC
NA,TRBV15,TRBD1,TRBJ2-5,CATSPGQQETQYF,TGTGCCACCAGCCCGGGACAGCAAGAGACCCAGTACTTC
few,TRBV6-4,NA,TRBJ2-6,CASSKDSSGANVLTF,TGTGCCAGCAGTAAAGACAGCTCTGGGGCCAACGTCCTGACTTTC
NA,TRBV6-5,NA,TRBJ2-3,CASSLPADTQYF,TGTGCCAGCAGCCTACCTGCAGATACGCAGTATTTT
NA,TRBV4-2,TRBD2,TRBJ2-1,CASSQDRSGGPYNEQFF,TGTGCCAGCAGCCAAGATCGGTCGGGAGGGCCGTACAATGAGCAGTTCTTC
NA,TRBV14,NA,TRBJ2-2,CASSQDWSRTGELFF,TGTGCCAGCAGCCAAGATTGGAGTAGGACCGGGGAGCTGTTTTTT
NA,TRBV7-2,TRBD2,TRBJ2-3,CASSLPGLAGTTAQYF,TGTGCCAGCAGCTTACCGGGACTAGCGGGTACAACGGCGCAGTATTTT
NA,TRBV6-6,NA,TRBJ2-7,CASRTGAGGPYEQYF,TGTGCCAGCAGAACAGGGGCCGGGGGCCCCTACGAGCAGTACTTC
NA,TRBV2,TRBD2,TRBJ2-1,CASRRLAGDEQFF,TGTGCCAGCAGAAGACTAGCGGGAGATGAGCAGTTCTTC
NA,TRBV28,TRBD1,TRBJ1-2,CASSLGQGYGYTF,TGTGCCAGCAGTTTGGGACAGGGTTATGGCTACACCTTC
NA,TRBV6-1,TRBD1,TRBJ1-2,CASRKQGNYGYTF,TGTGCCAGCAGGAAACAGGGGAACTATGGCTACACCTTC
once,TRBV5-1,NA,TRBJ1-4,CASSPRNVGSEKLFF,TGCGCCAGCAGCCCCCGGAACGTGGGCAGTGAAAAACTGTTTTTT
few,TRBV7-2,NA,TRBJ2-1,CASSPRRVNEQFF,TGTGCCAGCAGCCCAAGGCGGGTCAATGAGCAGTTCTTC
NA,TRBV5-1,TRBD2,TRBJ2-2,CASSLRGDEEELFF,TGCGCCAGCAGCTTGCGGGGGGACGAGGAGGAGCTGTTTTTT
NA,TRBV4-2,NA,TRBJ2-1,CASSQEWEEWDEQFF,TGTGCCAGCAGCCAAGAGTGGGAGGAATGGGATGAGCAGTTCTTC
NA,TRBV19,NA,TRBJ1-2,CASSIRTAINYGYTF,TGTGCCAGTAGTATTCGGACAGCAATTAACTATGGCTACACCTTC
NA,TRBV21-1,NA,TRBJ2-3,CASSKRPSGMRDTQYF,TGTGCCAGCAGCAAAAGGCCTAGCGGGATGAGGGATACGCAGTATTTT
NA,TRBV7-2,TRBD1,TRBJ2-7,CASSPGQGPYEQYF,TGTGCCAGCAGTCCTGGACAGGGACCCTACGAGCAGTACTTC
NA,TRBV11-2,NA,TRBJ2-7,CASSPRLGAAYEQYF,TGTGCCAGCAGCCCCCGACTAGGAGCTGCCTACGAGCAGTACTTC
NA,TRBV9,TRBD2,TRBJ2-3,CASSVTASGYGGDTQYF,TGTGCCAGCAGCGTAACTGCTAGCGGATATGGGGGAGATACGCAGTATTTT
NA,TRBV5-1,NA,TRBJ2-2,CASSLSSGNTGELFF,TGCGCCAGCAGCTTGTCCAGCGGGAACACCGGGGAGCTGTTTTTT
NA,TRBV30,NA,TRBJ2-4,CAWSVNAGDIQYF,TGTGCCTGGAGTGTAAATGCCGGAGACATTCAGTACTTC
NA,TRBV18,TRBD2,TRBJ2-1,CASSPNTPLAVGNEQFF,TGTGCCAGCTCACCAAACACTCCGCTAGCGGTGGGGAATGAGCAGTTCTTC
NA,TRBV7-2,TRBD1,TRBJ2-7,CASSMTGLGQYF,TGTGCCAGCAGCATGACAGGGTTGGGTCAGTACTTC
NA,TRBV5-1,TRBD1,TRBJ1-2,CASSSGDSLGYTF,TGCGCCAGCAGCTCGGGGGACAGTCTCGGCTACACCTTC
NA,TRBV19,NA,TRBJ2-1,CASSIQRNDEQFF,TGTGCCAGTAGTATACAGAGGAACGATGAGCAGTTCTTC
NA,TRBV5-5,NA,TRBJ1-5,CASSLVPGRGSNQPQHF,TGTGCCAGCAGCTTGGTCCCAGGCAGGGGTAGCAATCAGCCCCAGCATTTT
NA,TRBV5-6,NA,TRBJ2-1,CASSYGGSNEQFF,TGTGCCAGCAGCTATGGCGGAAGTAATGAGCAGTTCTTC
NA,TRBV9,TRBD2,TRBJ2-5,CASSVRAGAGETQYF,TGTGCCAGCAGCGTAAGGGCGGGAGCCGGGGAGACCCAGTACTTC